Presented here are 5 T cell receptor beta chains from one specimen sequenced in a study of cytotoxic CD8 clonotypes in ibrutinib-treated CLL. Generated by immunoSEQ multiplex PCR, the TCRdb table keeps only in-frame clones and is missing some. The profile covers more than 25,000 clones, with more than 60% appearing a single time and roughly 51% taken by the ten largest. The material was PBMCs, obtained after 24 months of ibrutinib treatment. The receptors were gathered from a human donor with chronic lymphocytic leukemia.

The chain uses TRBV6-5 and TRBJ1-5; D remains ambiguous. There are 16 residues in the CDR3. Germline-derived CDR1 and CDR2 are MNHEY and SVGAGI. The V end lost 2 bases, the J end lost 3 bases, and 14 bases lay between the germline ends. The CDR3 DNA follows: TGTGCCAGCAGTTACGAGACGCCGAAGGTCAATCAGCCCCAGCATTTT. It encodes CASSYETPKVNQPQHF.

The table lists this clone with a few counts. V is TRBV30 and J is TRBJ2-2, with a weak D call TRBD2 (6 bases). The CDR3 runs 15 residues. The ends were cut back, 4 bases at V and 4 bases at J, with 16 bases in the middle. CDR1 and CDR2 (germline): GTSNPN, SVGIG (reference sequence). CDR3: CAWTPRGTSTGELFF. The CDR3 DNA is TGTGCCTGGACCCCCCGGGGGACTTCCACCGGGGAGCTGTTTTTT.

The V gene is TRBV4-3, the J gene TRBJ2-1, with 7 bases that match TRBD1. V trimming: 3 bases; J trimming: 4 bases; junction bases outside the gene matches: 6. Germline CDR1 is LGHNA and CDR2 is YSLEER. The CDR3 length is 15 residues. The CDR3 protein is CASSQDRDRYNEQFF. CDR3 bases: TGCGCCAGCAGCCAGGACCGGGACAGATACAATGAGCAGTTCTTC.

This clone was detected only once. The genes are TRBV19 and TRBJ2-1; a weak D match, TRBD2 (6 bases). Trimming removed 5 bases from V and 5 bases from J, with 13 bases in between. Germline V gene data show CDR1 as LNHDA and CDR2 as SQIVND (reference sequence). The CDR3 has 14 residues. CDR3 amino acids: CASSVSGRNNEQFF. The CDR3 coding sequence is TGTGCCAGTAGTGTGTCCGGGAGAAACAATGAGCAGTTCTTC.

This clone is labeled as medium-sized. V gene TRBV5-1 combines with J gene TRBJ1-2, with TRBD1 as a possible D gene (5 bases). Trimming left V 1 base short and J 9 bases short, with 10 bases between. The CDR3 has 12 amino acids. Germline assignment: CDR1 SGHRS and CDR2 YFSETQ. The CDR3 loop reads CASSLQAGSYTF. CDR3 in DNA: TGCGCCAGCAGCTTGCAAGCAGGGAGCTACACCTTC.